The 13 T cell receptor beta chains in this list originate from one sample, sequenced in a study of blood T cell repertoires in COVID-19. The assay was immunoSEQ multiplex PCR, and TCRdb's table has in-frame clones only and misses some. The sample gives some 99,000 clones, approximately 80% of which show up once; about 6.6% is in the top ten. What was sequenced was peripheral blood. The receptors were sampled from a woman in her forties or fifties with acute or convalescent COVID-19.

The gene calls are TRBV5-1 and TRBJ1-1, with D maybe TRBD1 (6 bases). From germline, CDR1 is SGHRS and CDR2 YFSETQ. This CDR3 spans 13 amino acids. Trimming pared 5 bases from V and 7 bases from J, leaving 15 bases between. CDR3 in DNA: TGCGCCAGCAGTCGCGACAGGTCCCTTGAAGCTTTCTTT. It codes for CASSRDRSLEAFF.

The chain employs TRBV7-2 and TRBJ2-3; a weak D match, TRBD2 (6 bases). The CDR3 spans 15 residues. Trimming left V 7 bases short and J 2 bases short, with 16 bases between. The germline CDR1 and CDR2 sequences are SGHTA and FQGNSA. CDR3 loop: CASKYASDPTDTQYF. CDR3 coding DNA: TGTGCCAGCAAGTATGCTAGCGACCCCACAGATACGCAGTATTTT.

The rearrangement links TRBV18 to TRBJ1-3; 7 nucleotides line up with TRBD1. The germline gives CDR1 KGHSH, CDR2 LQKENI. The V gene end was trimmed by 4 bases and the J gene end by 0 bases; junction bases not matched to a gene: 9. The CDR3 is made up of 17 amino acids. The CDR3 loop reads CASSRTFTGDSGNTIYF. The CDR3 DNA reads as TGTGCCAGCTCACGGACTTTCACAGGGGACTCTGGAAACACCATATATTTT.

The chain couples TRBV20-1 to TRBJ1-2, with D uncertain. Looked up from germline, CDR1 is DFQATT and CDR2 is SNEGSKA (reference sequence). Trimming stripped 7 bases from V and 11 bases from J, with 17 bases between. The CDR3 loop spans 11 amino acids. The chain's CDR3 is CSDIARAVYTF. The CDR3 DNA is TGCAGTGACATAGCGAGGGCGGTTTACACCTTC.

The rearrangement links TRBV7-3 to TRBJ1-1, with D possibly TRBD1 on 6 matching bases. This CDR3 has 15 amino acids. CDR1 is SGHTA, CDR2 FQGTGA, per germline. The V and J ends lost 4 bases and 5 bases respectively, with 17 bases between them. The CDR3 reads CASSSQSGGGTEAFF. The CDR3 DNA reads TGTGCCAGCAGCTCCCAAAGCGGGGGCGGGACTGAAGCTTTCTTT.

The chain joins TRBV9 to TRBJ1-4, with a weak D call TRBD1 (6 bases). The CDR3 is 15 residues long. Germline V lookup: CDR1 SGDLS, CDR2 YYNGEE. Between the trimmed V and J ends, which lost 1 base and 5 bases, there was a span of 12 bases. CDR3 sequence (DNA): TGTGCCAGCAGCGTACAGGGGCTAAAGAATGAAAAACTGTTTTTT. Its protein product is CASSVQGLKNEKLFF.

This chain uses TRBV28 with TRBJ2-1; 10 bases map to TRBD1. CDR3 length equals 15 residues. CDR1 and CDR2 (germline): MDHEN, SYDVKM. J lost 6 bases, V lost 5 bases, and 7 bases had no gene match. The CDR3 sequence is CASSRTGGAFNEQFF. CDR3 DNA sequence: TGTGCCAGCAGTCGGACAGGGGGAGCCTTCAATGAGCAGTTCTTC.

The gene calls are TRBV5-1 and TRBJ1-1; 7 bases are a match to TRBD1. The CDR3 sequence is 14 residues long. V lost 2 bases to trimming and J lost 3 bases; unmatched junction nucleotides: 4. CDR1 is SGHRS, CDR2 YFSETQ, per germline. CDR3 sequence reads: CASSLQGPYTEAFF. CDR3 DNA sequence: TGCGCCAGCAGCTTACAGGGGCCCTACACTGAAGCTTTCTTT.

The chain's CDR3 is CASSPALSGRGYSGELFF. The CDR3, as DNA: TGTGCCAGCAGCCCCGCTCTTTCGGGCAGGGGATATTCCGGGGAGCTGTTTTTT. The gene calls are TRBV7-7 and TRBJ2-2; D is possibly TRBD1 (6 bases). From germline, CDR1 is SSHAT and CDR2 FNYEAQ (reference sequence). Trimming cost V 5 bases and J 6 bases, with 25 bases left between them. The CDR3 loop spans 18 amino acids.

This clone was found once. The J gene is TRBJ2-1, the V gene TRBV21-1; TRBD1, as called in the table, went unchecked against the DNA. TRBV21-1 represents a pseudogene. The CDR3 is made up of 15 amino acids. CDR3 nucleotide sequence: TGTGCCAGCAGATTTTGGCCAGGGCTCCACAATGAGCAGTTCTTC. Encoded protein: CASRFWPGLHNEQFF.

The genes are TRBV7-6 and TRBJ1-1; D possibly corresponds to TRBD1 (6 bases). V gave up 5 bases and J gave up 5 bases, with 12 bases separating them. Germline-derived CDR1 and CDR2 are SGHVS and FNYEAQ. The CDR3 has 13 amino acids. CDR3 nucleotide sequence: TGTGCCAGCAGCCCAAGGGGGGGAACTGAAGCTTTCTTT. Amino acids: CASSPRGGTEAFF.

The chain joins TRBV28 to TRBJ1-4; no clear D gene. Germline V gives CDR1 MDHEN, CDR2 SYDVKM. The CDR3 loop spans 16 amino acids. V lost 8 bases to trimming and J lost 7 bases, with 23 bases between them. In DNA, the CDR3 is TGTGCCAGCGGTGTTATATTGGAGGGTGGGCGTGAAAAACTGTTTTTT. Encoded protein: CASGVILEGGREKLFF.

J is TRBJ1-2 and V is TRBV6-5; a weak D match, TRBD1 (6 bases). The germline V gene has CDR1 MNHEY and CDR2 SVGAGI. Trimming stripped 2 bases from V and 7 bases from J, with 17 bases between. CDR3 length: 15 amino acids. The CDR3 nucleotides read TGTGCCAGCAGTTACCCCTCCACAGGGACGGGTGGCTACACCTTC. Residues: CASSYPSTGTGGYTF.